One and the same sample provided the 30 T cell receptor beta chains below, sequenced in a study of T cell responses to AZD1222 COVID-19 vaccine. Repertoires were generated with immunoSEQ multiplex PCR, while TCRdb's copy carries only in-frame clones and drops some. This sample carries approximately 130,000 clones, about 88% of them seen once, and the ten largest clones take about 9.9%. Sequencing was performed on peripheral blood, taken 28 days after the second AZD1222 dose. These TCRs come from an adult who received the AZD1222 COVID-19 vaccine.

The chain joins TRBV18 to TRBJ1-5; 9 bases are a match to TRBD1. The CDR3 has 15 residues. The V segment lost 0 bases and the J segment 4 bases; nucleotides outside the gene matches: 1. Germline V CDR1 and CDR2: KGHSH, LQKENI. The CDR3 here is CASSPPGTGNQPQHF. The CDR3 nucleotides are TGTGCCAGCTCACCACCCGGGACAGGGAATCAGCCCCAGCATTTT.

V usage is TRBV3-1 (or the pseudogene TRBV3-2) and J usage is TRBJ2-3; 8 nucleotides match TRBD2. V lost 1 base and J lost 6; bases outside the gene matches: 9. The CDR3 is made up of 16 amino acids. Looked up from germline, CDR1 is LGHDT and CDR2 is YNNKEL (reference sequence). Written as DNA, the CDR3 is TGTGCCAGCAGCCAAGGGACTAGCCCTCGGAGGGATACGCAGTATTTT. Its translation: CASSQGTSPRRDTQYF.

The chain recombines TRBV3-1 (or the pseudogene TRBV3-2) with TRBJ1-1; TRBD1 agrees at 10 bases. This CDR3 contains 12 residues. V shed 2 bases and J 11 bases; nucleotides not matched to a gene: 2. Germline V gives CDR1 LGHDT, CDR2 YNNKEL (reference sequence). CDR3 residues: CASSQTDRGAFF. CDR3 bases: TGTGCCAGCAGCCAAACGGACAGGGGGGCTTTCTTT.

The gene calls are TRBV9 and TRBJ2-5, with D possibly matching TRBD1 (6 bases). V was trimmed by 3 bases and J by 0 bases, leaving 12 bases between them. The CDR3 spans 15 residues. The germline CDR1 and CDR2 sequences are SGDLS and YYNGEE. The CDR3 DNA is TGTGCCAGCAGCGGAATCACAGGGAACCAAGAGACCCAGTACTTC. This encodes CASSGITGNQETQYF.

The chain carries TRBV4-3 and TRBJ1-1, with 7 bases fitting TRBD1. CDR1 is LGHNA and CDR2 is YSLEER in the germline V gene. The CDR3 totals 17 residues. With V trimmed by 1 base and J by 4 bases, 12 bases remained unmatched. CDR3 nucleotides: TGCGCCAGCAGCCAAGGGGTGGTCGGGACAGAGAGCACTGAAGCTTTCTTT. Amino acid sequence: CASSQGVVGTESTEAFF.

This chain joins TRBV1 and TRBJ1-6. TRBV1 is a recognized pseudogene. There are 18 residues in the CDR3. CDR3 region: CTSSRPPGEASYNSPLHF. CDR3 DNA sequence: TGCACCAGCAGCCGGCCCCCCGGGGAGGCCTCCTATAATTCACCCCTCCACTTT.

The rearrangement uses TRBV27 and TRBJ2-1, with 9 bases matching TRBD2. There are 14 residues in the CDR3. In germline, CDR1 is MNHEY, CDR2 SMNVEV (reference sequence). V trimming: 3 bases; J trimming: 10 bases; junction bases outside the gene matches: 7. The DNA of the CDR3 is TGTGCCAGCAGTTTGCCTAGCGGGGACTCCGAGCAGTTCTTC. Amino acids: CASSLPSGDSEQFF.

The rearrangement links TRBV18 to TRBJ1-3; TRBD1 matches 8 bases. Germline V gene sequence: CDR1 KGHSH, CDR2 LQKENI. Trimming removed 3 bases from V and 0 bases from J; junction bases left unmatched: 4. This CDR3 is 16 amino acids long. CDR3 sequence (DNA): TGTGCCAGCTCACCTTGGACAGGGTCCTCTGGAAACACCATATATTTT. Its protein product is CASSPWTGSSGNTIYF.

The chain carries TRBV5-6 and TRBJ2-3; 8 nucleotides line up with TRBD2. Germline V gene lookup returns CDR1 SGHDT and CDR2 YYEEEE. With V trimmed by 4 bases and J by 1 base, 2 bases remained unmatched. This CDR3 spans 14 amino acids. The CDR3 DNA follows: TGTGCCAGCAGCCTGACTAGCGGCACAGATACGCAGTATTTT. Translating it yields CASSLTSGTDTQYF.

This chain uses TRBV7-2 with TRBJ2-5; D is undetermined. This CDR3 is built from 13 residues. The germline V gene has CDR1 SGHTA and CDR2 FQGNSA. The V gene lost 2 bases and the J gene lost 3 bases, with 7 bases spanning the gap. The CDR3 bases are TGTGCCAGCAGCTTATCTAGGGAAGAGACCCAGTACTTC. It codes for CASSLSREETQYF. The variable domain in full, completed from reference TRBV7-2 and TRBJ2-5, reads GAGVSQSPSNKVTEKGKDVELRCDPISGHTALYWYRQSLGQGLEFLIYFQGNSAPDKSGLPSDRFSAERTGGSVSTLTIQRTQQEDSAVYLCASSLSREETQYFGPGTRLLVL.

The chain combines TRBV4-2 with TRBJ2-5; D gene uncertain. This CDR3 is 14 amino acids long. Germline lookup yields CDR1 LGHNA and CDR2 YNFKEQ. The ends were cut back, 1 base at V and 2 bases at J, with 8 bases in the middle. The CDR3 loop is CASSQGWGQETQYF. CDR3 nucleotide sequence: TGTGCCAGCAGCCAAGGGTGGGGTCAAGAGACCCAGTACTTC.

The chain employs TRBV7-2 and TRBJ1-2, with TRBD1 matching 9 bases. Trimming at V came to 1 base and at J to 8 bases, leaving 2 bases not matched to a gene. From germline, CDR1 is SGHTA and CDR2 FQGNSA. CDR3 length: 13 residues. For the CDR3, the DNA is TGTGCCAGCAGCTTAGAACAGGGGGCCGGCTACACCTTC. Protein sequence: CASSLEQGAGYTF.

The V and J genes are TRBV10-3 and TRBJ1-2; D ambiguous. Trimming stripped 7 bases from V and 9 bases from J, with 24 bases between. Germline V lookup: CDR1 ENHRY, CDR2 SYGVKD. The CDR3 runs to 15 residues. CDR3 in DNA: TGTGCCATCATGGCGGGGAAGGAAGCGGGCGGGAGCTACACCTTC. Amino acid sequence: CAIMAGKEAGGSYTF.

This chain uses TRBV18 with TRBJ1-2; the match to TRBD1 covers 12 bases. CDR3 size: 16 residues. In germline, CDR1 is KGHSH, CDR2 LQKENI. V lost 0 bases to trimming and J lost 4 bases; unmatched junction nucleotides: 3. This chain's CDR3 is CASSPPGTGGTYGYTF. The CDR3 DNA reads as TGTGCCAGCTCACCACCCGGGACAGGGGGCACCTATGGCTACACCTTC. Filled out from reference TRBV18 and TRBJ1-2, the complete variable domain reads NAGVMQNPRHLVRRRGQEARLRCSPMKGHSHVYWYRQLPEEGLKFMVYLQKENIIDESGMPKERFSAEFPKEGPSILRIQQVVRGDSAAYFCASSPPGTGGTYGYTFGSGTRLTVV.

The chain has TRBV27 and TRBJ2-5; 9 nucleotides match TRBD2. The length of the CDR3 is 14 residues. Per germline, CDR1 MNHEY and CDR2 SMNVEV (reference sequence). V trimming: 2 bases; J trimming: 5 bases; junction bases outside the gene matches: 3. CDR3 sequence reads: CASSLAGGLETQYF. CDR3 nucleotides: TGTGCCAGCAGTTTAGCGGGAGGGCTTGAGACCCAGTACTTC.

The rearrangement uses TRBV4-2 and TRBJ2-2; TRBD1 or TRBD2 may be the D gene (6 bases each). Germline V lookup: CDR1 LGHNA, CDR2 YNFKEQ. This CDR3 is built from 15 residues. With 1 base removed from V and 6 bases from J, the gap between germline ends came to 12 bases. CDR3 amino acids: CASSQVEGGAGELFF. CDR3 DNA: TGTGCCAGCAGCCAAGTTGAGGGGGGCGCCGGGGAGCTGTTTTTT.

The chain has TRBV5-1 and TRBJ2-1; D possibly corresponds to TRBD1 (6 bases). Trimming left V 1 base short and J 2 bases short, with 13 bases between. Germline V gene data show CDR1 as SGHRS and CDR2 as YFSETQ. The CDR3 runs to 16 residues. The CDR3 spells CASSLSGASTYNEQFF. The CDR3 nucleotides are TGCGCCAGCAGCTTGTCAGGGGCTTCCACCTACAATGAGCAGTTCTTC.

This chain uses TRBV11-2 with TRBJ2-7; no definite D call. The germline gives CDR1 SGHAT, CDR2 FQNNGV. Trimming took off 6 bases at V and 5 bases at J, with 8 bases between the two ends. The CDR3 totals 11 residues. The CDR3 DNA sequence: TGTGCCAGCAGGGGTACCCACGAGCAGTACTTC. Amino acids: CASRGTHEQYF.

The J gene is TRBJ2-3, the V gene TRBV7-6; D call uncertain. Trimming removed 1 base from V and 5 bases from J, with 16 bases in between. The V gene's germline CDR1 is SGHVS and CDR2 FNYEAQ. This CDR3 comprises 16 residues. The CDR3: CASSLGSARAGDTQYF. Here the CDR3 DNA reads TGTGCCAGCAGCTTAGGGTCTGCCCGGGCCGGAGATACGCAGTATTTT.

The chain uses TRBV5-1 and TRBJ1-4, with TRBD1 matching over 7 bases. J gave up 8 bases and V 0 bases, and 10 bases lay outside the gene matches. This CDR3 contains 16 residues. The germline gives CDR1 SGHRS, CDR2 YFSETQ. The DNA for the CDR3 is TGCGCCAGCAGCTTGGCCGGGCAGGGGGTTCGAGAAAAACTGTTTTTT. Encoded protein: CASSLAGQGVREKLFF.

The chain recombines TRBV10-1 with TRBJ1-2; 7 bases fit TRBD1. The V gene's germline CDR1 is WNHNN and CDR2 SYGVQD (reference sequence). V shed 0 bases, J shed 9 bases, and the junction held 4 bases outside the gene matches. The CDR3 sequence is 13 residues long. The CDR3 sequence is CASSESRTGRYTF. The CDR3 region has the DNA TGCGCCAGCAGTGAGTCCCGGACAGGCCGCTACACCTTC.

This chain joins TRBV7-9 and TRBJ1-2, with a tentative D call TRBD1 (6 bases). Trimming took 6 bases from V and 0 from J, leaving 14 bases between them. Germline CDR1 and CDR2: SEHNR and FQNEAQ (reference sequence). The CDR3 runs to 15 residues. CDR3 amino acids: CASSFDRSTNYGYTF. In DNA form, the CDR3 reads TGTGCCAGCAGTTTTGACAGGTCCACTAACTATGGCTACACCTTC.

The chain is built from TRBV5-1 and TRBJ1-1, with 7 positions matching TRBD1. CDR1 is SGHRS and CDR2 is YFSETQ in the germline V gene. The CDR3 extends over 15 amino acids. The ends lost 6 bases at V and 1 base at J; junction bases unmatched: 9. The CDR3, as DNA: TGCGCCAGCACAATGGAGGGACAGCCGAACACTGAAGCTTTCTTT. Translated, it gives CASTMEGQPNTEAFF.

The V gene is TRBV9, the J gene TRBJ1-2; D gene ambiguous. CDR3 length: 16 amino acids. V lost 0 bases to trimming and J lost 2 bases, with 14 bases between them. CDR1 is SGDLS and CDR2 is YYNGEE in the germline V gene. In nucleotides, the CDR3 is TGTGCCAGCAGCGTAGAGGGCAGGTCGGGCAACTATGGCTACACCTTC. As protein: CASSVEGRSGNYGYTF.

The rearrangement links TRBV5-1 to TRBJ2-7, with D tentatively TRBD1 (6 bases). This CDR3 spans 14 amino acids. V was pared by 4 bases and J by 4 bases, with 15 bases between. Germline CDR1 SGHRS, CDR2 YFSETQ. The CDR3 coding sequence is TGCGCCAGCAGCCAGAAACAGGGTTTGTACGAGCAGTACTTC. Its protein product is CASSQKQGLYEQYF.

The genes are TRBV7-8 and TRBJ1-5, with D uncertain. This CDR3 has 13 residues. V dropped 0 bases and J dropped 13 bases, with 13 bases sitting between them. Germline V gene lookup returns CDR1 SGHVS and CDR2 FQNEAQ. CDR3 sequence: CASSLAPAGPQHF. For the CDR3, the DNA is TGTGCCAGCAGCTTAGCGCCGGCAGGACCACAGCATTTT.

The chain recombines TRBV19 with TRBJ2-3, with TRBD2 matching 7 bases. Germline CDR1 and CDR2: LNHDA and SQIVND (reference sequence). With 5 bases clipped from V and 4 bases from J, the junction kept 9 bases outside the gene matches. The CDR3 has 15 residues. The CDR3 nucleotides read TGTGCCAGTAGTCTGTCGACCCGGGGGGCAGATACGCAGTATTTT. This gives the protein CASSLSTRGADTQYF.

The rearrangement uses TRBV3-1 (or the pseudogene TRBV3-2) and TRBJ1-2; tentatively, D is TRBD1 (5 bases). The CDR3 has 13 amino acids. The ends were cut back, 3 bases at V and 4 bases at J, with 9 bases in the middle. CDR1 and CDR2 (germline): LGHDT, YNNKEL (reference sequence). The CDR3 region is CASSQGGVYGYTF. CDR3 bases: TGTGCCAGCAGCCAGGGGGGGGTCTATGGCTACACCTTC.

The chain links TRBV11-3 to TRBJ1-1; a weak D match, TRBD1 (5 bases). Germline V gene lookup returns CDR1 SGHNT and CDR2 YENEEA. The CDR3 contains 12 residues. V lost 5 bases, J lost 7 bases, and 11 bases lay in between. CDR3 bases: TGTGCCAGCAGCAACAATGGGGGTGAAGCTTTCTTT. As protein: CASSNNGGEAFF.

The rearrangement joins TRBV7-3 to TRBJ2-3, with 13 positions matching TRBD2. Looked up from germline, CDR1 is SGHTA and CDR2 is FQGTGA. The length of the CDR3 is 15 residues. J gave up 7 bases and V 5 bases, and 6 bases lay outside the gene matches. CDR3 amino acids: CASSELAGGLNTQYF. The CDR3 bases are TGTGCCAGCAGCGAACTAGCGGGGGGGCTAAATACGCAGTATTTT.